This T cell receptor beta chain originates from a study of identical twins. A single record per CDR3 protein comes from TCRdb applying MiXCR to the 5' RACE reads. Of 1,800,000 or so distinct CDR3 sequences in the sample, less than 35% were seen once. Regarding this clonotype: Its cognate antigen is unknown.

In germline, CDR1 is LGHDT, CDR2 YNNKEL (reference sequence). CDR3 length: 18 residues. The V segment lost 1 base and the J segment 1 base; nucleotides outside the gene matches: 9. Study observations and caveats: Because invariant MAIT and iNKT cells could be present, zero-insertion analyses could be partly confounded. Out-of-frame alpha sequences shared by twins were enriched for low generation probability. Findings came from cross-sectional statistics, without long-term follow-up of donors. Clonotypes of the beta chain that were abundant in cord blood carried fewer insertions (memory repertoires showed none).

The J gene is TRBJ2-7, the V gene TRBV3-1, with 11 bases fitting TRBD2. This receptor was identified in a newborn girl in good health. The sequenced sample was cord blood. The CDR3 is CASSQVWPSGGTSYEQYF. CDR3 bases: TGTGCCAGCAGCCAAGTATGGCCTAGCGGGGGGACTTCCTACGAGCAGTACTTC.